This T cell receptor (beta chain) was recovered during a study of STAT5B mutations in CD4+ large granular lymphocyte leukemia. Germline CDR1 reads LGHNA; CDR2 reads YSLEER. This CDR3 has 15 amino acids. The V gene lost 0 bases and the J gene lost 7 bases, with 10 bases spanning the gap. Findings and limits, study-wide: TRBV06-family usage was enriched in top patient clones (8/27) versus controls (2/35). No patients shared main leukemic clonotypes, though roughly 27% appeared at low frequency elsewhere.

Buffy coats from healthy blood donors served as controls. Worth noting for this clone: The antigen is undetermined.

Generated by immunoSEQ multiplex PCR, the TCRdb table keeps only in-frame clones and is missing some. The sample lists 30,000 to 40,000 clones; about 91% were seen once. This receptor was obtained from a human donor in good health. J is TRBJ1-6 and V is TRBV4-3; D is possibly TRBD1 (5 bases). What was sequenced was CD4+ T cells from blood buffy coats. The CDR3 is CASSQDGAGNSPLHF. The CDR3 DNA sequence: TGCGCCAGCAGCCAAGATGGGGCCGGAAATTCACCCCTCCACTTT.